Here is one TCR beta chain with its context. The antigen remains undetermined. A single base separates this from a much larger clone, so it may be a read error. The conserved phenylalanine or tryptophan is not found at the CDR3 terminus, so this likely reflects a read error. Time point denoted: sample taken at primary tumor resection. The roughly 79 donors had untreated early-stage non-small cell lung cancer. Whole RNA was taken from tumor, nontumor lung or frozen PBMC; it was then sequenced unsorted. These data are taken from a study of spatial heterogeneity in lung cancer. Overall study: Detection of beta-chain sequences consistently exceeded that of alpha-chain sequences.

Study outcomes and limitations: Circulating ubiquitous expanded tumor TCRs were observed more frequently at resection than at follow-up.

TCRdb reprocessed the 5' RACE reads via MiXCR and lists one record per CDR3 protein. The repertoire consists of 30,000 to 45,000 distinct CDR3 sequences, with less than 9% occurring once and the leading ten covering approximately 28%. The sequencing here drew on PBMCs, taken at surgery. The sequence was obtained from a female donor with early-stage non-small cell lung cancer.

The CDR3 nucleotides are TGTGCCAGCAGTTACCGGGCGAACACCGGGGAGCTGTTTCTT. It translates to CASSYRANTGELFL. The rearrangement joins TRBV6-5 to TRBJ2-2; D uncertain. The germline V gene has CDR1 MNHEY and CDR2 SVGAGI. The V gene lost 2 bases and the J gene lost 0 bases, with 4 bases spanning the gap. The CDR3 contains 14 residues.